The 5 T cell receptor beta chains below were found in one sample sequenced in a study of blood T cell repertoires in COVID-19. Clones were sequenced by immunoSEQ multiplex PCR, and TCRdb holds only the in-frame ones, with some missing. The profile shows approximately 99,000 clones, roughly 84% of them singletons. The sample was peripheral blood. The source of these receptors is a woman in her fifties or sixties in a cohort sampled during active or convalescent COVID-19.

This chain links TRBV5-1 with TRBJ1-4, with TRBD1 identical over 7 bases. This CDR3 contains 14 residues. Germline V gives CDR1 SGHRS, CDR2 YFSETQ. V shed 3 bases, J shed 7 bases, and the junction held 6 bases outside the gene matches. CDR3 nucleotide sequence: TGCGCCAGCAGCTCACAGGGGTTTGGTGAAAAACTGTTTTTT. Its translation is CASSSQGFGEKLFF.

The gene calls are TRBV3-1 (or the pseudogene TRBV3-2) and TRBJ2-5, with TRBD2 matching 7 bases. The length of the CDR3 is 15 residues. The germline V gene has CDR1 LGHDT and CDR2 YNNKEL (reference sequence). J was trimmed by 9 bases and V by 4 bases; bases with no gene match: 14. This CDR3 is CASSPPGGWGGAQYF. The CDR3 DNA reads as TGTGCCAGCAGCCCCCCCGGGGGGTGGGGGGGGGCCCAGTACTTC.

This clone was observed a handful of times. The chain combines TRBV5-1 with TRBJ2-7, with 7 nucleotides matching TRBD1. The J segment lost 5 bases and the V segment lost 4 bases, leaving 6 bases of the junction unmatched. This CDR3 contains 13 residues. CDR1 is SGHRS, CDR2 YFSETQ, per germline. In nucleotides, the CDR3 is TGCGCCAGCAGCCTAACAGGGGCCCACGAGCAGTACTTC. This sequence encodes CASSLTGAHEQYF.

The rearrangement links TRBV3-1 (or the pseudogene TRBV3-2) to TRBJ2-2, with 10 bases that match TRBD1. With V trimmed by 4 bases and J by 5 bases, 7 bases remained unmatched. Looked up from germline, CDR1 is LGHDT and CDR2 is YNNKEL (reference sequence). This CDR3 contains 16 residues. CDR3 amino acids: CASSRKTGGYTGELFF. In DNA form, the CDR3 reads TGTGCCAGCAGCCGAAAGACAGGGGGCTATACCGGGGAGCTGTTTTTT.

The chain links TRBV5-1 to TRBJ2-1; TRBD1 is a possible D gene (6 bases). The V gene lost 6 bases and the J gene lost 0 bases, with 10 bases spanning the gap. Germline loops: CDR1 SGHRS, CDR2 YFSETQ. The length of the CDR3 is 14 residues. CDR3: CASTTGSSYNEQFF. The CDR3 coding sequence is TGCGCCAGCACGACAGGAAGCTCCTACAATGAGCAGTTCTTC.